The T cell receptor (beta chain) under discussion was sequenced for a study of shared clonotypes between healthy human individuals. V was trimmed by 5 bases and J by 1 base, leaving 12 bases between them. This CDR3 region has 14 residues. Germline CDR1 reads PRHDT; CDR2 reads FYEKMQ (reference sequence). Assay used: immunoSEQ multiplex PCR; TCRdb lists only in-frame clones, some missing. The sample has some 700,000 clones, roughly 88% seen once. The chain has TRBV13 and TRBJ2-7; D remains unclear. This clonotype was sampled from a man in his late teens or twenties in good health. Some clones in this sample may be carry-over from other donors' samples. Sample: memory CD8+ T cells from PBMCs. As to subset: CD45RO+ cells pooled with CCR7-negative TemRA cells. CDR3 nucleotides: TGTGCCAGCAGCCCGCGAGGACCATCCTACGAGCAGTACTTC. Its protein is CASSPRGPSYEQYF.